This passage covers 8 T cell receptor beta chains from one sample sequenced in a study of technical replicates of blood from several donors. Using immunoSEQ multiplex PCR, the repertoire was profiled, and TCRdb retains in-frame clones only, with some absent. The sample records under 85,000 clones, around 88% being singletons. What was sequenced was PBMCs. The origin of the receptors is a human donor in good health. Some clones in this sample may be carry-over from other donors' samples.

This CDR3 is CASSLRAITTEAFF. CDR3 nucleotide sequence: TGTGCCAGCAGCTTGAGAGCGATTACCACTGAAGCTTTCTTT. This chain uses TRBV5-4 with TRBJ1-1; D gene uncertain. CDR3 length: 14 residues. Germline V gene lookup returns CDR1 SGHNT and CDR2 YYREEE (reference sequence). Trimming shortened V by 1 base and J by 4 bases, and 11 bases separated the two germline ends. Full variable domain (remainder filled in from reference TRBV5-4 and TRBJ1-1): ETGVTQSPTHLIKTRGQQVTLRCSSQSGHNTVSWYQQALGQGPQFIFQYYREEENGRGNFPPRFSGLQFPNYSSELNVNALELDDSALYLCASSLRAITTEAFFGQGTRLTVV.

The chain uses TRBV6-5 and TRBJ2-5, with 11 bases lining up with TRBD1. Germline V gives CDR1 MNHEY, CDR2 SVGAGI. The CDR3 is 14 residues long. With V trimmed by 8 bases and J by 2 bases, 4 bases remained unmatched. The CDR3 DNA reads TGTGCCAGCGGGACAGGGGGTTTTCAAGAGACCCAGTACTTC. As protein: CASGTGGFQETQYF.

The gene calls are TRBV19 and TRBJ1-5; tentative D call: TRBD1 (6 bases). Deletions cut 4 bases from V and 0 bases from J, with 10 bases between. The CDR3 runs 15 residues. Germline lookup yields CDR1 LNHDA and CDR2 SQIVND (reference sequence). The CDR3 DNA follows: TGTGCCAGTAGTACCCGGGACATTAGCAATCAGCCCCAGCATTTT. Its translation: CASSTRDISNQPQHF.

DNA for the CDR3: TGCGCCAGCACCCCCGGGACTAGCGGGGATTTCACAGATACGCAGTATTTT. Translation: CASTPGTSGDFTDTQYF. This chain links TRBV5-1 with TRBJ2-3; 13 bases align to TRBD2. V dropped 6 bases and J dropped 2; count of bases not matched to a gene: 9. This CDR3 is built from 17 residues. Germline CDR1 SGHRS, CDR2 YFSETQ.

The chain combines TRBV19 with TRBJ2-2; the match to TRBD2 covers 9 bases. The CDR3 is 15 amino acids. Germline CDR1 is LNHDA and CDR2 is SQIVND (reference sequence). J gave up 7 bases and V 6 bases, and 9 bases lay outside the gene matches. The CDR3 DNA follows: TGTGCCAGTAGGGGTAGCGGGAGTAGCAGCGGGGAGCTGTTTTTT. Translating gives CASRGSGSSSGELFF. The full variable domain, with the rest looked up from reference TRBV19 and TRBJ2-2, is DGGITQSPKYLFRKEGQNVTLSCEQNLNHDAMYWYRQDPGQGLRLIYYSQIVNDFQKGDIAEGYSVSREKKESFPLTVTSAQKNPTAFYLCASRGSGSSSGELFFGEGSRLTVL.

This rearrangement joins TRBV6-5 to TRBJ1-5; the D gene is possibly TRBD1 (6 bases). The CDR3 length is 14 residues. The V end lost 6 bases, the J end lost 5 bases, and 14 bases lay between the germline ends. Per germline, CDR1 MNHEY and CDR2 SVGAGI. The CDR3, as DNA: TGTGCCAGCAGGCCAGACAGGAGCCATCAGCCCCAGCATTTT. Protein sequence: CASRPDRSHQPQHF.

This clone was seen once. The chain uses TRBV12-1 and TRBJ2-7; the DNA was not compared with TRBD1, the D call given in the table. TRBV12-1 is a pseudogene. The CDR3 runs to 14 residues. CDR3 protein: CASPGQLRSYEQYF. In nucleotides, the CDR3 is TGTGCCAGTCCCGGACAGCTTAGGTCCTACGAGCAGTACTTC.

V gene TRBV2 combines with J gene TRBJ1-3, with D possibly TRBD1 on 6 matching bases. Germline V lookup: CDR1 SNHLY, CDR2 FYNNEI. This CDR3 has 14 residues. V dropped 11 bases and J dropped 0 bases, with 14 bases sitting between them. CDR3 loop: CASTGGLSGNTIYF. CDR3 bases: TGTGCCTCAACGGGGGGCCTCTCTGGAAACACCATATATTTT.